The clone carrying this T cell receptor beta chain was seen ten or more times. The antigen remains undetermined. CDR1 is KGHDR and CDR2 is SFDVKD in the germline V gene. The CDR3 runs to 12 residues. V was pared by 6 bases and J by 6 bases, with 10 bases between. The data stem from a study of T-cell memory formation after mild COVID-19. Overall study: TCR clusters showed largely donor specificity. Study-wide points: Day 15 to 85 contracting clones showed balanced CD4/CD8; later expanders leaned CD4+. Of the contracting clones, CD4+ ones lay mainly in CM and EM, and CD8+ ones in EMRA.

TCRdb fed the 5' RACE reads into MiXCR, producing one record per CDR3 protein. The repertoire holds 120,000 to 150,000 distinct CDR3 sequences, with 5.5% to 7% as singletons. The gene calls are TRBV24-1 and TRBJ1-1; D not certain. The origin of this receptor is an adult woman who had mild COVID-19 (a few samples of this study predate the infection). Cell type and time point are not known. Sequenced material: PBMCs or a T cell subset sorted from them (not recorded which). The CDR3 reads CATSNGASEAFF. Here the CDR3 DNA reads TGTGCCACCAGTAATGGAGCGTCTGAAGCTTTCTTT.